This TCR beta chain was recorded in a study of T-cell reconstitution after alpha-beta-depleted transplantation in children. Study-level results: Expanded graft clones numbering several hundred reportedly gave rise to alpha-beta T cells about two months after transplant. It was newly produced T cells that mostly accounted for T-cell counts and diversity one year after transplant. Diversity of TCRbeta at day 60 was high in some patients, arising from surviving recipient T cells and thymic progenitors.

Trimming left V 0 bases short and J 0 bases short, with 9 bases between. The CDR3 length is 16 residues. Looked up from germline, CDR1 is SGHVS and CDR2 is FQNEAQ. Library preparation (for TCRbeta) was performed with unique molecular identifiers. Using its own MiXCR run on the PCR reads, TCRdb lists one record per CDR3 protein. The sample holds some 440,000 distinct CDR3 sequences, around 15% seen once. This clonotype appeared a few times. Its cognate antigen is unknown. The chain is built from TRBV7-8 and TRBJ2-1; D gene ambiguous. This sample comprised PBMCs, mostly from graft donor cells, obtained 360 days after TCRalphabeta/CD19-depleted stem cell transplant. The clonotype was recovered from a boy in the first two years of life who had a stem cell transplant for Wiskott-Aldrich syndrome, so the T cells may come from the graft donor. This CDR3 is CASSLASRSSYNEQFF. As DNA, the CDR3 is TGTGCCAGCAGCTTAGCGAGCCGGAGCTCCTACAATGAGCAGTTCTTC.